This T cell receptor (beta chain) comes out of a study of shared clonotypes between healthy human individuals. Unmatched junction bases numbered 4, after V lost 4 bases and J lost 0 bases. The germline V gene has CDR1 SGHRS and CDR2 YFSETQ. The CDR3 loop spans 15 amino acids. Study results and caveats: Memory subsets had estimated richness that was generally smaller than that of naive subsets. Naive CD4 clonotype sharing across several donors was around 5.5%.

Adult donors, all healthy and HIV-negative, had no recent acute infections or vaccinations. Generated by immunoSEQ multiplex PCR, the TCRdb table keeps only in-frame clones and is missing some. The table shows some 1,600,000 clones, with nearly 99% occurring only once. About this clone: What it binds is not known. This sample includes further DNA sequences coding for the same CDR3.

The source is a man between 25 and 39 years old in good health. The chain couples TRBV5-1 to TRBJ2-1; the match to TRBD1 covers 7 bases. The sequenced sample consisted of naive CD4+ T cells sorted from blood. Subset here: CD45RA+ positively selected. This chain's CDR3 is CASSLRDSSYNEQFF. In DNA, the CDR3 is TGCGCCAGCAGCCTCCGGGACAGCTCCTACAATGAGCAGTTCTTC. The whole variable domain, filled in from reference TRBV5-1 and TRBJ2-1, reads KAGVTQTPRYLIKTRGQQVTLSCSPISGHRSVSWYQQTPGQGLQFLFEYFSETQRNKGNFPGRFSGRQFSNSRSEMNVSTLELGDSALYLCASSLRDSSYNEQFFGPGTRLTVL.